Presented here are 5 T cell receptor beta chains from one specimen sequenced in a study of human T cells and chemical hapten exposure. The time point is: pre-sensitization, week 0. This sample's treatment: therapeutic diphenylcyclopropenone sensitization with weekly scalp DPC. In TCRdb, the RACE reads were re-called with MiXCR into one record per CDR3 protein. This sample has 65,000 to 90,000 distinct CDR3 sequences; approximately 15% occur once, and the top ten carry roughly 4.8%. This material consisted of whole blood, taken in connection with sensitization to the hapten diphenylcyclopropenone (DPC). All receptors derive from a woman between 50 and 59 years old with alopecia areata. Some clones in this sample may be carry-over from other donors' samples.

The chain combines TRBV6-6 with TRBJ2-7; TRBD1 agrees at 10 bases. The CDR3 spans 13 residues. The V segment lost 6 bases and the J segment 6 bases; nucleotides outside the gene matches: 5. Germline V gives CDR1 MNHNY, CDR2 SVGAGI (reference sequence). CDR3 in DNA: TGTGCCAGCAGCCGGGACAGGGGATCCGAGCAGTACTTC. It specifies CASSRDRGSEQYF.

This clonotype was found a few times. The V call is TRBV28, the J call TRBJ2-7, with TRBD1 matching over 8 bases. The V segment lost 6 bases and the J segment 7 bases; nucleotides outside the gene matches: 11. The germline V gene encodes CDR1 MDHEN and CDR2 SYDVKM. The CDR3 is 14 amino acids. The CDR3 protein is CASRTLGQGGEQYF. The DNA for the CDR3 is TGTGCCAGCAGAACTCTCGGACAGGGTGGAGAGCAGTACTTC.

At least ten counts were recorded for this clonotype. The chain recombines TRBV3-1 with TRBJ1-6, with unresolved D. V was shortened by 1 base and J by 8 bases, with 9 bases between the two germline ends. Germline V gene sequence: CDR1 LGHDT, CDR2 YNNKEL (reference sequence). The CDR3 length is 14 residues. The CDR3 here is CASSQGDGDSPLHF. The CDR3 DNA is TGTGCCAGCAGCCAAGGAGACGGTGATTCACCCCTCCACTTT.

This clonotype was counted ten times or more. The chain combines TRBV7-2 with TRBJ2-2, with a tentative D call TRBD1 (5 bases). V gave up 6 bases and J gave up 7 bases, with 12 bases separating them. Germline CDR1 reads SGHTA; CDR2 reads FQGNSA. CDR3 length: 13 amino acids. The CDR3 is CASRPTGVGELFF. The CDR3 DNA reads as TGTGCCAGCAGACCAACAGGTGTCGGGGAGCTGTTTTTT.

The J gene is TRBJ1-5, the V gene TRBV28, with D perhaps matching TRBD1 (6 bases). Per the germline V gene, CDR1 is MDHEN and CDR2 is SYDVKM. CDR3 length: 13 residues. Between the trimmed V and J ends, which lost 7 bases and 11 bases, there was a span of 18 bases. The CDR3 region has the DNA TGTGCCAGCAATTACGCGGGGACATTTGCCCAGCATTTT. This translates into CASNYAGTFAQHF.